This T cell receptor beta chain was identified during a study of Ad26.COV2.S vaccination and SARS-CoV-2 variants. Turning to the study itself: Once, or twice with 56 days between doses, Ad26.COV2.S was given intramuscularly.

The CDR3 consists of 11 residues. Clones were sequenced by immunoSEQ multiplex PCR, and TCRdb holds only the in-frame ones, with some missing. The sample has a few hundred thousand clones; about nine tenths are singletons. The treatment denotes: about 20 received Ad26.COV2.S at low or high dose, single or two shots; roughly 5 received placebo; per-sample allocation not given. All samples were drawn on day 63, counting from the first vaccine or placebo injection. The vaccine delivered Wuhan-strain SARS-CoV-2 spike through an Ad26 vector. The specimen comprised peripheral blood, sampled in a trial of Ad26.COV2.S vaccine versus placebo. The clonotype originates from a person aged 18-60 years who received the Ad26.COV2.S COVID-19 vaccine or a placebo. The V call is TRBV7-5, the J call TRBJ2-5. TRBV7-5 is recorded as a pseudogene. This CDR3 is CARDGTETQYF. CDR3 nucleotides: TGTGCCAGAGACGGCACGGAGACCCAGTACTTC.